This section outlines one T cell receptor beta chain sequence together with its context. There is no known antigen for this receptor. No per-base quality is available; no much larger clone lies one base away. The data are from a study of cytomegalovirus exposure and HLA in healthy donors (dated by TCRdb to about 2017). General notes on the study: A later analysis indicated that the 120 or so validation repertoires were generated on the platform also employed for the 600 to 750 repertoires of the first cohort. The aim of the study was to test whether cataloging public T cell receptors could identify signatures of past pathogen exposure. Besides the first cohort of roughly 700 subjects, a separate validation cohort made up of over 95 different subjects was used. To predict cytomegalovirus infection status, the study combined high-throughput TCR immunosequencing, statistical association of individual TCRs with disease status, and machine learning.

Receptors were amplified or captured by the immunoSEQ multiplex PCR assay. Per the authors' processing: To diagnose cytomegalovirus status from the catalog of TCR beta chain sequences, a statistical classification framework was built. TCRdb took this table from immuneACCESS and kept in-frame rearrangements with V and J called. Such tables lack part of the clones; where checked against another copy, unresolved V genes explain under half of the gap, and the rest is unexplained. That table gives V, J and clone size, and the DNA gave D and trimming. The sample has 150,000 or so clones on record, approximately 84% of them singletons. The ten largest clones add up to about 9.4% of the sample. The full study reports these points: Three of the identified cytomegalovirus-associated TCR beta chains were confirmed in vitro to be specific for cytomegalovirus antigens. According to the authors, the approach could potentially be generalized to other disease states and immunological phenotypes. Across donors, most TCR sequences were observed very rarely, whereas some public TCRs were present in many individuals. A later analysis had no HLA typing for the validation cohort, so co-occurrence there was scored across all 130 or so repertoires. In a later analysis, TCRs clustered in the first cohort were found to also tend to co-occur in the approximately 120 validation repertoires, with approximately 93% of cluster scores above 0. The study gave a list of around 170 TCR beta chains associated with cytomegalovirus. The classifier was reported to diagnose cytomegalovirus status with high specificity and sensitivity in both the original cohort and the validation cohort.

Separate from the roughly 650-subject first cohort, the validation cohort of roughly 110 subjects was the group to which the donors belonged. CDR1 and CDR2 are drawn from the germline V gene: LGHNA, YSLEER. Germline trimming: 2 bases from V, 4 bases from J; junction bases outside gene matches: 6. The CDR3 runs 15 residues from the cysteine to the phenylalanine. The entry retains the CDR3 DNA only, 45 bases that are in frame from base 1. Sequenced input: PBMCs. The sequence joins TRBV4-3 to TRBJ1-2, with 8 middle bases fitting TRBD1. The clonotype was recovered from a man aged 30-40 years in good health and CMV-seropositive. CDR3 loop: CASSQNRGGFYGYTF. The sequenced DNA is TGCGCCAGCAGCCAAAACAGGGGGGGTTTCTATGGCTACACCTTC.